The 7 T cell receptor beta chains below were found in one sample sequenced in a study of cytomegalovirus exposure and HLA in healthy donors. Primers included in the PCR were 60 Vbeta and 13 Jbeta primers. Assay: immunoSEQ multiplex PCR; the TCRdb copy retains only in-frame clones and omits some. In the table there are some 54,000 clones, more than 75% of which are singletons. The material sequenced was PBMCs. The receptors were gathered from a male donor in good health and CMV-seronegative.

This clone was counted once. The chain carries TRBV15 and TRBJ2-1, with 8 bases fitting TRBD1. Germline values: CDR1 LNHNV, CDR2 YYDKDF (reference sequence). CDR3 size: 17 residues. V was clipped by 1 base and J by 7 bases; unmatched bases: 12. The CDR3: CATSRASMGRGLNEQFF. CDR3 in DNA: TGTGCCACCAGCAGAGCGTCTATGGGCAGGGGGCTGAATGAGCAGTTCTTC.

V usage is TRBV19 and J usage is TRBJ1-2; D is ambiguous. The CDR3 loop spans 13 amino acids. Germline V lookup: CDR1 LNHDA, CDR2 SQIVND (reference sequence). Trimming left V 0 bases short and J 10 bases short, with 12 bases between. CDR3 nucleotide sequence: TGTGCCAGTAGTATAGATCTGATTGCGATCTACACCTTC. Amino acid sequence: CASSIDLIAIYTF.

J is TRBJ1-2 and V is TRBV7-9, with 10 positions matching TRBD1. There are 15 residues in the CDR3. J was trimmed by 6 bases and V by 4 bases; bases with no gene match: 8. Germline lookup yields CDR1 SEHNR and CDR2 FQNEAQ (reference sequence). The CDR3 here is CASSSLDRGQNGYTF. Here the CDR3 DNA reads TGTGCCAGCAGCTCCCTCGACAGGGGGCAAAATGGCTACACCTTC.

V gene TRBV6-6 combines with J gene TRBJ1-5; no reliable D call. This CDR3 is built from 13 residues. Trimming took 2 bases from V and 2 from J, leaving 4 bases between them. From germline, CDR1 is MNHNY and CDR2 SVGAGI (reference sequence). The CDR3 DNA reads as TGTGCCAGCAGTTACGGAGGCAATCAGCCCCAGCATTTT. Translated: CASSYGGNQPQHF.

The count of this clone is one. The J gene is TRBJ2-3, the V gene TRBV5-1; D is possibly TRBD1 (6 bases). The CDR3 spans 15 residues. From germline, CDR1 is SGHRS and CDR2 YFSETQ. Trimming pared 4 bases from V and 5 bases from J, leaving 17 bases between. The CDR3 sequence is CASSVGQLGGDTQYF. The CDR3 DNA sequence: TGCGCCAGCAGCGTCGGACAGCTTGGGGGAGATACGCAGTATTTT. Looking up the rest from reference TRBV5-1 and TRBJ2-3 gives the full variable domain: KAGVTQTPRYLIKTRGQQVTLSCSPISGHRSVSWYQQTPGQGLQFLFEYFSETQRNKGNFPGRFSGRQFSNSRSEMNVSTLELGDSALYLCASSVGQLGGDTQYFGPGTRLTVL.

The genes are TRBV19 and TRBJ1-2; no clear D gene. Germline values: CDR1 LNHDA, CDR2 SQIVND (reference sequence). Trimming took 0 bases from V and 1 from J, leaving 9 bases between them. CDR3 size: 15 residues. The CDR3 DNA sequence: TGTGCCAGTAGTATAGATCGAGAGTTTAACTATGGCTACACCTTC. Its translation: CASSIDREFNYGYTF.

V is TRBV10-3 and J is TRBJ2-6; D is undetermined. From germline, CDR1 is ENHRY and CDR2 SYGVKD. The CDR3 is 17 amino acids. Trimming removed 0 bases from V and 0 bases from J, with 9 bases in between. DNA for the CDR3: TGTGCCATCAGTGAGTCTGGCCTGCCCTCTGGGGCCAACGTCCTGACTTTC. Amino acid sequence: CAISESGLPSGANVLTF.